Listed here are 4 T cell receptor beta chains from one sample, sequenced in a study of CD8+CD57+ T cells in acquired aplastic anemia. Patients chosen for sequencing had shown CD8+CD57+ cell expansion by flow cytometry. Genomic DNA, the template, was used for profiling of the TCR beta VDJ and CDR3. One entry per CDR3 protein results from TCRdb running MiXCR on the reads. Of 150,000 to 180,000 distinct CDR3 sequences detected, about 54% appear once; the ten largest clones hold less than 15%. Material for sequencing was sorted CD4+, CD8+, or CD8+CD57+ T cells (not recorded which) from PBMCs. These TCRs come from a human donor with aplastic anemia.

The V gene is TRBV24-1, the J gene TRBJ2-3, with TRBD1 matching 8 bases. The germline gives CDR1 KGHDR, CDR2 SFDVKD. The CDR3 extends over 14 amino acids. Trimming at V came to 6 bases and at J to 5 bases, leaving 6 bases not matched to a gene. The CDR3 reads CATSLGQGGDTQYF. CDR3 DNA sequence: TGTGCCACCAGTCTAGGACAGGGAGGAGATACGCAGTATTTT.

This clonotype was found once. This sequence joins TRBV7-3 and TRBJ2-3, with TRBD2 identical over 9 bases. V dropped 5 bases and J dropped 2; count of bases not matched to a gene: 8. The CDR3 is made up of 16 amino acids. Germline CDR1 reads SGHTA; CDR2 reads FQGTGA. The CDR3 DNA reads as TGTGCCAGCAGCCAGATGACTAGCGGCGCCACAGATACGCAGTATTTT. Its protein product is CASSQMTSGATDTQYF.

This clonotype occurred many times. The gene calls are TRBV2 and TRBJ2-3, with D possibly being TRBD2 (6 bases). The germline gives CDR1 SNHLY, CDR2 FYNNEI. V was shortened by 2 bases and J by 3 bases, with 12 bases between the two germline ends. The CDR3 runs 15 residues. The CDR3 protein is CASSESLARTDTQYF. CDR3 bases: TGTGCCAGCAGTGAAAGTCTAGCGAGAACAGATACGCAGTATTTT.

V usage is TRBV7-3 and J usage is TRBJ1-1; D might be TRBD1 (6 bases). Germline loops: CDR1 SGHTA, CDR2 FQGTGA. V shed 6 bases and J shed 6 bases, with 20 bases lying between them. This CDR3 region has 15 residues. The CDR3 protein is CASSSYGGQGAEAFF. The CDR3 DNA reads TGTGCCAGCAGTTCCTACGGGGGGCAAGGCGCTGAAGCTTTCTTT.